This TCR beta chain was obtained from a study of T-cell reconstitution after alpha-beta-depleted transplantation in children. Broader study findings: Several hundred rapidly expanded clones from non-depleted graft cells reportedly supplied alpha-beta T cells about two months post-transplant. Some patients' high day-60 TCRbeta diversity was traced to surviving recipient T cells and thymic progenitors.

Unique molecular identifiers were incorporated during preparation of the TCRbeta library. TCRdb reprocessed the PCR reads with MiXCR, giving one entry per CDR3 protein. The profile covers roughly 310,000 distinct CDR3 sequences, with around 25% appearing a single time and roughly 9.8% taken by the ten largest. The CDR3 consists of 18 residues. The germline V gene encodes CDR1 SGHRS and CDR2 YFSETQ. V was clipped by 4 bases and J by 2 bases; unmatched bases: 12. This clonotype was detected only a few times. Its antigen remains unknown. The chain is built from TRBV5-1 and TRBJ2-4; 10 bases align to TRBD1. Here the sequenced sample was PBMCs, mostly from graft donor cells, taken 180 days after TCRalphabeta/CD19-depleted stem cell transplant. The source is a male patient under 18 who had a stem cell transplant for acute lymphoblastic leukemia, so the T cells may come from the graft donor. The CDR3 DNA is TGCGCCAGCAGCCAGCGGGCGACAGGGGGCTCGTCCAAAAACATTCAGTACTTC. It translates to CASSQRATGGSSKNIQYF.